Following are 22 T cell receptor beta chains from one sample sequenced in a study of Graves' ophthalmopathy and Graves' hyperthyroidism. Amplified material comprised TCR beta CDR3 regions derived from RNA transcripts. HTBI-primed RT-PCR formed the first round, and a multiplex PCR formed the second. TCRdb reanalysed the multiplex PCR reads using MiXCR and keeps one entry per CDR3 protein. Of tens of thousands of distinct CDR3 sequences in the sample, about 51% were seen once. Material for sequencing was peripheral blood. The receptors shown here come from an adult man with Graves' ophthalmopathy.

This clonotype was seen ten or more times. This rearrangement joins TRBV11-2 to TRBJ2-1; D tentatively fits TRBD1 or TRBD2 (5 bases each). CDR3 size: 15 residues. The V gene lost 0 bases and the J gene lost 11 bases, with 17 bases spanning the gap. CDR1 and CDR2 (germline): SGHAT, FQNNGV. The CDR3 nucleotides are TGTGCCAGCAGCTTAGATCCTATCGGGGCACCCAAGCAGTTCTTC. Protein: CASSLDPIGAPKQFF.

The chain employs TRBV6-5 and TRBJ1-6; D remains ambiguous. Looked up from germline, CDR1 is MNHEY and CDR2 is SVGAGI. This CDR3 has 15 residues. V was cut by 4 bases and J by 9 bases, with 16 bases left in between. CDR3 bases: TGTGCCAGCAGTTCCCTCGGGGTATACAGTTCACCCCTCCACTTT. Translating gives CASSSLGVYSSPLHF.

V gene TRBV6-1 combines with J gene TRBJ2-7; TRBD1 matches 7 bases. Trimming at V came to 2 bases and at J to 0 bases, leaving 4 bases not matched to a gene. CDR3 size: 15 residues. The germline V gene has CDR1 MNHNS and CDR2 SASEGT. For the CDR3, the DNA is TGTGCCAGCAGTGAAACGACAGGGAGCTCCTACGAGCAGTACTTC. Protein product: CASSETTGSSYEQYF.

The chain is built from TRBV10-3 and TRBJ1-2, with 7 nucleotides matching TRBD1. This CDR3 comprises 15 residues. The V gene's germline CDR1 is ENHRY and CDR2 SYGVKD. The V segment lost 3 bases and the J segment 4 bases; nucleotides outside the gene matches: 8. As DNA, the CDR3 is TGTGCCATCAGTGACTCGACAGGGTCCTTCTATGGCTACACCTTC. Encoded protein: CAISDSTGSFYGYTF.

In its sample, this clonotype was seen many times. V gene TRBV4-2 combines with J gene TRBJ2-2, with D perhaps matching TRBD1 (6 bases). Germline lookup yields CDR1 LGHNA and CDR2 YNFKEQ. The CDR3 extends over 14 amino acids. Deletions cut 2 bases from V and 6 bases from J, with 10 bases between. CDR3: CASSQQTGPGELFF. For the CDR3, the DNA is TGTGCCAGCAGCCAACAAACAGGGCCCGGGGAGCTGTTTTTT.

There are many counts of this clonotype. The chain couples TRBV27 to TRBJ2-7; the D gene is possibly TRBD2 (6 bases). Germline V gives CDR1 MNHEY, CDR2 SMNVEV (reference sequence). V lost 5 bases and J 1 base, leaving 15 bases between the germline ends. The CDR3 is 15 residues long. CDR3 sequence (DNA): TGTGCCAGCAGTGGGACTTTCAGTGGGTCCTACGAGCAGTACTTC. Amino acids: CASSGTFSGSYEQYF.

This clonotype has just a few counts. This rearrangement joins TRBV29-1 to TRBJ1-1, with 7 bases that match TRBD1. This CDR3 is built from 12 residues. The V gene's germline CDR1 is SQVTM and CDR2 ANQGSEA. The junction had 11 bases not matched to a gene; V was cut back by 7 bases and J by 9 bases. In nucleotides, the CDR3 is TGCAGCGCTCAGGGGGACATCCAGAAAGCTTTCTTT. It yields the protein CSAQGDIQKAFF.

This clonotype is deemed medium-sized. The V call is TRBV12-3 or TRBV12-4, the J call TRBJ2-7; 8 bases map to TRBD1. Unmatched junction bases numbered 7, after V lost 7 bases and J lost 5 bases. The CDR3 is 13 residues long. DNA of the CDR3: TGTGCCAGCACCACAGGGGGATCCCACGAGCAGTACGTC. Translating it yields CASTTGGSHEQYV.

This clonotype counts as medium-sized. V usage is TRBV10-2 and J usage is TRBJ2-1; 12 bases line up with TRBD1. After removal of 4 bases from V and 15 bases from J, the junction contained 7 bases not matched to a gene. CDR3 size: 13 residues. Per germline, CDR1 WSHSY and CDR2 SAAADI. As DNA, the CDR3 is TGCGCCAGCAGTGCGGGACAGGGGGCGGAGGGGTTCTTC. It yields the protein CASSAGQGAEGFF.

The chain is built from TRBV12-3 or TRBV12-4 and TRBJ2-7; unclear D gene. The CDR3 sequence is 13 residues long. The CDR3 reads CASSLYTMNEQFV. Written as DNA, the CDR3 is TGTGCCAGCAGTTTGTACACAATGAACGAGCAGTTCGTC.

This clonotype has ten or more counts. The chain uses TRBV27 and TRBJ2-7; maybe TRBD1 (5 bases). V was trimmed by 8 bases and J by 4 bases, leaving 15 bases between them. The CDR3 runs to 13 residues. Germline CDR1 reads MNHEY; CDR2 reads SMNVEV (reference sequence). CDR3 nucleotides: TGTGCCAGCGCACAGGCCGAGTTATACGAGCAGTACTTC. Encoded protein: CASAQAELYEQYF.

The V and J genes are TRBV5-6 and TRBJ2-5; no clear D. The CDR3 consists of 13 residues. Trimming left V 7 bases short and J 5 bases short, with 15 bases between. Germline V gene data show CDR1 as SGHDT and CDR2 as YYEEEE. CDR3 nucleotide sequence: TGTGCCAGCTCCCGGGCCCCCGGGGAGACCCAGTACTTC. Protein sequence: CASSRAPGETQYF.

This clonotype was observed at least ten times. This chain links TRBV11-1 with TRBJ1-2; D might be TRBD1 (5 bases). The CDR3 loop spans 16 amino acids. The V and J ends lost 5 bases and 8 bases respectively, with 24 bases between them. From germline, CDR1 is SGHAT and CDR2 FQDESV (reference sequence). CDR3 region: CASSPPAGTKKEGYTF. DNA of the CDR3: TGTGCCAGCAGCCCCCCGGCCGGGACTAAAAAGGAGGGCTACACCTTC.

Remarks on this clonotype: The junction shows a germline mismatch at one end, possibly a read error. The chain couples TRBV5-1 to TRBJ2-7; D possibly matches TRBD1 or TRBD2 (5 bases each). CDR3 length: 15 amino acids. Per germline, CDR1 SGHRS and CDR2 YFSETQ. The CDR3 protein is CASSALSEGRYEQYF. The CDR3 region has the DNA TGTGCCAGCAGCGCACTTAGCGAGGGGCGCTACGAGCAGTACTTC. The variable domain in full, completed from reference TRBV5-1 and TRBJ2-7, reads KAGVTQTPRYLIKTRGQQVTLSCSPISGHRSVSWYQQTPGQGLQFLFEYFSETQRNKGNFPGRFSGRQFSNSRSEMNVSTLELGDSALYLCASSALSEGRYEQYFGPGTRLTVT.

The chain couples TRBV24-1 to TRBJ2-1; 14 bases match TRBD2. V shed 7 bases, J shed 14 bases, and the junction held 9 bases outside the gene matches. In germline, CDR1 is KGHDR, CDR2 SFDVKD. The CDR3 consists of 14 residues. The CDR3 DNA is TGTGCCACCAGCTCCGGGACTAGCGGGAGAGAGGAGTTCTTC. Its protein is CATSSGTSGREEFF.

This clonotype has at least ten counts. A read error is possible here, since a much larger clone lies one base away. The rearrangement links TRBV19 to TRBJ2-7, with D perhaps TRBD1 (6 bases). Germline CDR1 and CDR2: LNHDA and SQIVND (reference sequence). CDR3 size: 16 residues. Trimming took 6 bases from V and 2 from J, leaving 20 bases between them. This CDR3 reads CASRPRLAGGPYEQYF. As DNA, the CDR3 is TGTGCCAGTAGGCCAAGGTTGGCTGGGGGCCCCTACGAGCAGTACTTC.

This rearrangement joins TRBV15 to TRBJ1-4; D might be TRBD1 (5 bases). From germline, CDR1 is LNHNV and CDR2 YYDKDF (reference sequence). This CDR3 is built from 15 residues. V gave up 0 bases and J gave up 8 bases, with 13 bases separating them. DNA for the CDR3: TGTGCCACCAGCAGAGAGAGGGGATTCGGGGAAAAACTGTTTTTT. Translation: CATSRERGFGEKLFF.

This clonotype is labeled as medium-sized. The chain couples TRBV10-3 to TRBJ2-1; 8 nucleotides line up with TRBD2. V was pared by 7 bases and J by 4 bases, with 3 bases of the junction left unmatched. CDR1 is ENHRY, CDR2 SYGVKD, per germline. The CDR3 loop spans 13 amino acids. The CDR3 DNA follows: TGTGCCATCAAGGCTAGCGGGTACAATGAGCAGTTCTTC. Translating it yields CAIKASGYNEQFF.

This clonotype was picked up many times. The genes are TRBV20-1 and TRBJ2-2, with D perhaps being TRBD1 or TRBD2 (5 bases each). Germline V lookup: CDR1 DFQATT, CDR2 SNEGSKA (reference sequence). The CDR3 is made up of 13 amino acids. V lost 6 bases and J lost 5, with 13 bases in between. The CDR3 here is CSASGTPTGELFF. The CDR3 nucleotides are TGCAGTGCCTCCGGGACCCCGACCGGGGAGCTGTTTTTT.

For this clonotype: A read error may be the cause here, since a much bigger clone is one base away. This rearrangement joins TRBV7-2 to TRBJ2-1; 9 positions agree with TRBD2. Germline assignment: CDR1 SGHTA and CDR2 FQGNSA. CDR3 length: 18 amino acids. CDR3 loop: CASSQIEGGLAGPNEQFF. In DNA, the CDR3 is TGCGCCAGCAGCCAAATAGAAGGGGGGCTAGCGGGACCCAATGAGCAGTTCTTC.

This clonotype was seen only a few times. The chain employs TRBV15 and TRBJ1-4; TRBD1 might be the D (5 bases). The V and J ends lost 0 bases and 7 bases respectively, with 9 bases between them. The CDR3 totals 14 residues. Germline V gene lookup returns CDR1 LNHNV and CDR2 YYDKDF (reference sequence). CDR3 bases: TGTGCCACCAGCAGAGAGGGACGGGGTGAAAAACTGTTTTTT. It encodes CATSREGRGEKLFF.

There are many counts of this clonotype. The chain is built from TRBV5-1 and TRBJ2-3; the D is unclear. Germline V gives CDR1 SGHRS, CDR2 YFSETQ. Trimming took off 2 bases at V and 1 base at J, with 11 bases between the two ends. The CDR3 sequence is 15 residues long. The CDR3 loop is CASSLNPAGTDTQYF. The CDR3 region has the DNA TGCGCCAGCAGCTTAAACCCGGCTGGCACAGATACGCAGTATTTT.